The rows below give T cell receptor beta chains drawn from one sample of a study of shared clonotypes between healthy human individuals. Measured with immunoSEQ multiplex PCR; TCRdb has only the in-frame clones, and not every one. This sample has 450,000 to 500,000 clones, with around four fifths found just once. Material for sequencing was PBMCs. The receptors here all came from a woman aged 40 to 49 in good health. Some clones in this sample may be carry-over from other donors' samples. Both conserved end residues are part of each CDR3. Fields, in order: CDR3 length, J gene, D gene, V gene, clone size, CDR3 protein, CDR3 DNA. The D gene is left open where the match is weak. Clone size appears in some rows only: once, few, many, or a class for an expanded clone.

>15|TRBJ2-1|TRBD2|TRBV15|.
CATSRERLANNEQFF
TGTGCCACCAGCAGAGAGCGACTAGCAAACAATGAGCAGTTCTTC
>14|TRBJ2-7|.|TRBV5-4|.
CASSPTGDSYEQYF
TGTGCCAGCAGCCCCACCGGCGACTCCTACGAGCAGTACTTC
>14|TRBJ2-7|.|TRBV28|.
CASRGGGDHYEQYF
TGTGCCAGCAGGGGAGGAGGGGATCACTACGAGCAGTACTTC
>19|TRBJ2-3|TRBD2|TRBV7-8|.
CASSSRASGRAGLTDTQYF
TGTGCCAGCAGCTCTAGGGCTAGCGGGAGAGCGGGGCTCACAGATACGCAGTATTTT
>13|TRBJ2-1|TRBD1|TRBV7-8|few
CASSLDRGDEQFF
TGTGCCAGCAGCTTAGACAGGGGGGATGAGCAGTTCTTC
>12|TRBJ2-7|.|TRBV14|.
CASSQLIYEQYF
TGTGCCAGCAGCCAACTAATCTACGAGCAGTACTTC
>17|TRBJ2-3|TRBD2|TRBV7-9|.
CASSLRWSGTSTDTQYF
TGTGCCAGCAGCCTTAGGTGGAGCGGGACGAGCACAGATACGCAGTATTTT
>14|TRBJ2-1|.|TRBV10-2|.
CASRWGDSYNEQFF
TGCGCCAGCCGTTGGGGGGATTCCTACAATGAGCAGTTCTTC
>13|TRBJ1-2|TRBD1|TRBV6-5|.
CASSMGQNYGYTF
TGTGCCAGCAGTATGGGACAGAACTATGGCTACACCTTC
>14|TRBJ2-3|TRBD2|TRBV2|.
CASSDPGAGDTQYF
TGTGCCAGCAGTGACCCGGGAGCGGGGGATACGCAGTATTTT
>15|TRBJ2-7|TRBD2|TRBV7-3|once
CASSFPTSGSNEQYF
TGTGCCAGCAGCTTTCCGACTAGCGGGAGCAACGAGCAGTACTTC
>14|TRBJ2-7|TRBD1|TRBV5-4|.
CASSWGQGASEQYF
TGTGCCAGCAGCTGGGGACAGGGGGCGTCCGAGCAGTACTTC
>13|TRBJ2-7|TRBD1|TRBV5-1|.
CASSSGQVYEQYF
TGCGCCAGCAGCTCCGGACAGGTATACGAGCAGTACTTC
>16|TRBJ2-3|.|TRBV28|.
CASSPRRARGLDTQYF
TGTGCCAGCAGCCCTCGGAGGGCCCGGGGATTAGATACGCAGTATTTT
>13|TRBJ1-4|TRBD1|TRBV9|.
CASSVRDSEKLFF
TGTGCCAGCAGCGTGCGGGACAGTGAAAAACTGTTTTTT
>13|TRBJ1-1|.|TRBV10-2|.
CASSGTENTEAFF
TGCGCCAGCAGTGGGACGGAGAACACTGAAGCTTTCTTT
>15|TRBJ2-1|TRBD2|TRBV6-6|.
CASSPTSGSYNEQFF
TGTGCCAGCAGTCCGACTAGCGGGTCCTACAATGAGCAGTTCTTC
>16|TRBJ2-5|.|TRBV5-1|.
CASSLAPGIGEETQYF
TGCGCCAGCAGCTTGGCCCCAGGGATCGGGGAAGAGACCCAGTACTTC
>13|TRBJ1-2|.|TRBV7-3|.
CASSLGFNYGYTF
TGTGCCAGCAGCTTAGGCTTTAACTATGGCTACACCTTC
>17|TRBJ2-2|TRBD2|TRBV7-8|.
CASSLKYGRANTGELFF
TGTGCCAGCAGCTTAAAGTACGGGAGGGCGAACACCGGGGAGCTGTTTTTT
>14|TRBJ2-7|.|TRBV11-3|.
CASSLSGRAYEQYF
TGTGCCAGCAGCTTATCCGGCAGGGCCTACGAGCAGTACTTC
>12|TRBJ1-2|TRBD1|TRBV10-3|few
CAISEGQDGYTF
TGTGCCATCAGTGAAGGACAGGATGGCTACACCTTC
>15|TRBJ1-3|TRBD1|TRBV28|.
CASSSHGTGRNTIYF
TGTGCCAGCAGTTCTCATGGGACAGGAAGAAACACCATATATTTT
>15|TRBJ2-3|.|TRBV6-6|.
CASSSFRGSADTQYF
TGTGCCAGCAGTTCCTTCAGGGGAAGCGCAGATACGCAGTATTTT
>14|TRBJ2-1|.|TRBV2|.
CASKGRWGTNEQFF
TGTGCCAGCAAAGGTCGCTGGGGCACCAATGAGCAGTTCTTC
>14|TRBJ1-1|TRBD1|TRBV28|.
CASSLAGGNTEAFF
TGTGCCAGCAGTTTAGCAGGGGGGAACACTGAAGCTTTCTTT
>15|TRBJ2-3|.|TRBV6-4|.
CASSATSDLTDTQYF
TGTGCCAGCAGCGCCACCTCGGACCTAACCGATACGCAGTATTTT
>14|TRBJ2-5|.|TRBV28|.
CASSPRTRKSPQYF
TGTGCCAGCAGTCCCCGGACTCGGAAGAGTCCCCAGTACTTC
>16|TRBJ2-7|TRBD2|TRBV7-2|few
CASSLGFGAGEYEQYF
TGTGCCAGCAGCTTAGGATTTGGAGCGGGAGAGTACGAGCAGTACTTC
>13|TRBJ2-6|.|TRBV7-2|.
CASSFLGANVLTF
TGTGCCAGCAGCTTTCTGGGGGCCAACGTCCTGACTTTC
>14|TRBJ2-7|.|TRBV30|.
CAWSKDRLGWEQYF
TGTGCCTGGAGTAAAGACAGGCTGGGTTGGGAGCAGTACTTC
>14|TRBJ2-1|TRBD1|TRBV29-1|.
CSVGRGTGINEQFF
TGCAGCGTGGGACGCGGGACAGGGATCAATGAGCAGTTCTTC
>17|TRBJ2-2|TRBD1|TRBV7-3|.
CASSFFGTGGHTGELFF
TGTGCCAGCAGCTTCTTCGGGACAGGGGGCCACACCGGGGAGCTGTTTTTT
>15|TRBJ2-7|TRBD1|TRBV5-1|.
CASSPEGQGGGEQYF
TGCGCCAGCAGCCCGGAGGGACAGGGAGGGGGCGAGCAGTACTTC
>11|TRBJ2-5|.|TRBV7-2|.
CASRGEETQYF
TGTGCCAGCAGAGGGGAGGAGACCCAGTACTTC
>16|TRBJ2-1|TRBD1|TRBV28|.
CASIWGGTGNYNEQFF
TGTGCCAGCATCTGGGGTGGGACAGGCAACTACAATGAGCAGTTCTTC
>14|TRBJ2-2|.|TRBV28|.
CASRGHLNTGELFF
TGTGCCAGCAGGGGACACTTGAACACCGGGGAGCTGTTTTTT
>14|TRBJ1-6|.|TRBV11-1|.
CASSTRRGVSPLHF
TGTGCCAGCAGCACTCGCAGGGGAGTATCACCCCTCCACTTT
>13|TRBJ1-4|.|TRBV5-6|.
CASSWTGTEKLFF
TGTGCCAGCAGTTGGACCGGGACTGAAAAACTGTTTTTT
>13|TRBJ2-1|.|TRBV7-9|once
CASSPQGSGEQFF
TGTGCCAGCAGCCCGCAGGGGTCAGGGGAGCAGTTCTTC